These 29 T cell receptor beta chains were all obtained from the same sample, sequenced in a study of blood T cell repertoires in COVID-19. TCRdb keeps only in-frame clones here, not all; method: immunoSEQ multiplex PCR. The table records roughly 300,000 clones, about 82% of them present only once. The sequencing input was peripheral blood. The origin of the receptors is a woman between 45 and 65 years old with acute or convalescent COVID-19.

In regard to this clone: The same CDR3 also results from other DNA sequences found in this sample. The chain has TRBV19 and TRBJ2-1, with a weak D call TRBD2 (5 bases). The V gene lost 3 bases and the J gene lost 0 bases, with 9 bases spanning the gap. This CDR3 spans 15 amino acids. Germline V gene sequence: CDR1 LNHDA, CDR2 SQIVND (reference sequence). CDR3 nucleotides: TGTGCCAGTAGTATGGGTGGGAGCTCCTACAATGAGCAGTTCTTC. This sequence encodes CASSMGGSSYNEQFF.

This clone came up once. The CDR3: CASSSVGGNNQPQHF. CDR3 bases: TGCGCCAGCAGCTCCGTGGGGGGGAACAATCAGCCCCAGCATTTT. The chain combines TRBV5-1 with TRBJ1-5, with D possibly TRBD1 on 5 matching bases. Deletions cut 3 bases from V and 3 bases from J, with 13 bases between. The CDR3 contains 15 residues. Germline-derived CDR1 and CDR2 are SGHRS and YFSETQ.

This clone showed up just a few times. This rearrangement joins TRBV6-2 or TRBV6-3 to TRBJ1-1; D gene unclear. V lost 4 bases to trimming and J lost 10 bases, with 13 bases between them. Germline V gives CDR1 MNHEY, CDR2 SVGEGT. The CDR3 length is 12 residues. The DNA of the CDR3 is TGTGCCAGCAGTTTGCCAGAAGGAGGAGCTTTCTTT. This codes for CASSLPEGGAFF.

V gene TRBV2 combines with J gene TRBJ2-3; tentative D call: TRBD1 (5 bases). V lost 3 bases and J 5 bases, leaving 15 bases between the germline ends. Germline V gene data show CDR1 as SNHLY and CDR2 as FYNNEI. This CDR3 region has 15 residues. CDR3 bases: TGTGCCAGCAGTGAGGAAAAGGGGTTTATAGATACGCAGTATTTT. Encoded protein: CASSEEKGFIDTQYF.

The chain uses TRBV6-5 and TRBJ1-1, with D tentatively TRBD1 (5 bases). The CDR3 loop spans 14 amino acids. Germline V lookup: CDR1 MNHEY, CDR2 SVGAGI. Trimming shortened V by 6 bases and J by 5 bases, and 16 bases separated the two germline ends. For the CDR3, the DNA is TGTGCCAGCAGCCCGGCCGCCGGGGGGACTGAAGCTTTCTTT. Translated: CASSPAAGGTEAFF.

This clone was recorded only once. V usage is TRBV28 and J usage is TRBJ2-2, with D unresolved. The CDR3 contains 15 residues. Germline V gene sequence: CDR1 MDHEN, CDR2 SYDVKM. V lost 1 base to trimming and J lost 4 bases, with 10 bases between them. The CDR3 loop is CASSLSNGFTGELFF. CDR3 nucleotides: TGTGCCAGCAGTTTATCAAACGGGTTCACCGGGGAGCTGTTTTTT.

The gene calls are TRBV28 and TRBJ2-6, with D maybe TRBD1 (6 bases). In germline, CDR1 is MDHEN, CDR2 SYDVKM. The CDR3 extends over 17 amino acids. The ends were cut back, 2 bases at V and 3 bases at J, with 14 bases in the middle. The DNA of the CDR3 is TGTGCCAGCAGTTTAGCAGGGGTGATAAATGGGGCCAACGTCCTGACTTTC. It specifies CASSLAGVINGANVLTF.

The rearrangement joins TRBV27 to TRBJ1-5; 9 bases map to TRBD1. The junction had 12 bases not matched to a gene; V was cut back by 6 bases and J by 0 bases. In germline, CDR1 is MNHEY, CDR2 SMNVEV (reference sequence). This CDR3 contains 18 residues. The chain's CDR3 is CASSSGTGNPYSNQPQHF. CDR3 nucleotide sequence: TGTGCCAGCAGCTCCGGGACAGGGAACCCTTATAGCAATCAGCCCCAGCATTTT.

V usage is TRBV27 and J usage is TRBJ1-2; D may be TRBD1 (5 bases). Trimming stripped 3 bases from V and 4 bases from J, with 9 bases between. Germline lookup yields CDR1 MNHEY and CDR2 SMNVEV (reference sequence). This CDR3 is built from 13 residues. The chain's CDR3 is CASSLEGTYGYTF. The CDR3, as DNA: TGTGCCAGCAGTTTGGAGGGGACCTATGGCTACACCTTC.

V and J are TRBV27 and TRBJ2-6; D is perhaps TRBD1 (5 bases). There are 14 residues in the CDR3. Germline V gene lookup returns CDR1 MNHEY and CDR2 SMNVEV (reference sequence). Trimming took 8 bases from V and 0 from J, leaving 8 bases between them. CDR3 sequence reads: CASRQGSGANVLTF. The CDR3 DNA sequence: TGTGCCAGCCGCCAGGGCTCTGGGGCCAACGTCCTGACTTTC.

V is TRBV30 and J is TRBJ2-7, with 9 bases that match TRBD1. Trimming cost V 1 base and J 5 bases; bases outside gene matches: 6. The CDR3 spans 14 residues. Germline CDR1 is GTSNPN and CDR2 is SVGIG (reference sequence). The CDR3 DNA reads TGTGCCTGGAGTGCCGGGACAGGGAGAAACGAGCAGTACTTC. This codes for CAWSAGTGRNEQYF.

The CDR3 nucleotides are TGTGCCAGCAGCGGACAACAGGGGATTCAAGAGACCCAGTACTTC. Translation: CASSGQQGIQETQYF. V usage is TRBV11-2 and J usage is TRBJ2-5; the match to TRBD1 covers 7 bases. V dropped 5 bases and J dropped 2; count of bases not matched to a gene: 8. CDR3 length: 15 amino acids. Per the germline V gene, CDR1 is SGHAT and CDR2 is FQNNGV. Supplemented by reference TRBV11-2 and TRBJ2-5, the full variable domain reads EAGVAQSPRYKIIEKRQSVAFWCNPISGHATLYWYQQILGQGPKLLIQFQNNGVVDDSQLPKDRFSAERLKGVDSTLKIQPAKLEDSAVYLCASSGQQGIQETQYFGPGTRLLVL.

DNA of the CDR3: TGTGCCAGCAGTTTTGGATCGGGTTATGGCTACACCTTC. Translated: CASSFGSGYGYTF. This chain connects TRBV27 to TRBJ1-2; D not certain. Trimming left V 3 bases short and J 5 bases short, with 10 bases between. This CDR3 region has 13 residues. Looked up from germline, CDR1 is MNHEY and CDR2 is SMNVEV (reference sequence).

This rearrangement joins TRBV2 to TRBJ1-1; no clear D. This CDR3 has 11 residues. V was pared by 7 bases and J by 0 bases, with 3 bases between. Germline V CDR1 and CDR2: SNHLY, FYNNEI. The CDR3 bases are TGTGCCAGCACGGTGAACACTGAAGCTTTCTTT. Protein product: CASTVNTEAFF.

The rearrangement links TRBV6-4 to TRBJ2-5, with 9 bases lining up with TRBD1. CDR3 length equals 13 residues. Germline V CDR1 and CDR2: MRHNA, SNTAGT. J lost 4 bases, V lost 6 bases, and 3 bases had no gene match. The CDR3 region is CASSPDRGETQYF. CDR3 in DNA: TGTGCCAGCAGCCCGGACAGGGGAGAGACCCAGTACTTC.

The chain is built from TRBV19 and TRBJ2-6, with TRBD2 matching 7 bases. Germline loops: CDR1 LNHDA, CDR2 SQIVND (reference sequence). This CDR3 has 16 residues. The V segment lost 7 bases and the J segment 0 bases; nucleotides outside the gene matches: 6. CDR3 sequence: CASTPGGFSGANVLTF. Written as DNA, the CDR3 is TGTGCCAGTACCCCGGGGGGATTCTCTGGGGCCAACGTCCTGACTTTC. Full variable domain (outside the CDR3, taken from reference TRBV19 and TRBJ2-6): DGGITQSPKYLFRKEGQNVTLSCEQNLNHDAMYWYRQDPGQGLRLIYYSQIVNDFQKGDIAEGYSVSREKKESFPLTVTSAQKNPTAFYLCASTPGGFSGANVLTFGAGSRLTVL.

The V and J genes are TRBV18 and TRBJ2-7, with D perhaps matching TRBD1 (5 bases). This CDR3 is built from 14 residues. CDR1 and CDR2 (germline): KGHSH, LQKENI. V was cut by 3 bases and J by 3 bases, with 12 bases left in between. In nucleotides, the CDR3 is TGTGCCAGCTCACCTCAGACAGCTTACTACGAGCAGTACTTC. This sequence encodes CASSPQTAYYEQYF.

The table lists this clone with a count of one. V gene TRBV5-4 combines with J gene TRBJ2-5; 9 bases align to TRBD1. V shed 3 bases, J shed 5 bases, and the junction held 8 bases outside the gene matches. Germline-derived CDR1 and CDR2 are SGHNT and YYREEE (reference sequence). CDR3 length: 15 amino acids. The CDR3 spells CASSSRPGTGETQYF. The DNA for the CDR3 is TGTGCCAGCAGCTCCCGTCCCGGGACAGGGGAGACCCAGTACTTC.

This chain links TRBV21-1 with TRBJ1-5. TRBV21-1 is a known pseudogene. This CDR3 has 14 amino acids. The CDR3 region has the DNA TGTGCCATCACCTACGAAGATAGCAATCAGCCCCAGCATTTT. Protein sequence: CAITYEDSNQPQHF.

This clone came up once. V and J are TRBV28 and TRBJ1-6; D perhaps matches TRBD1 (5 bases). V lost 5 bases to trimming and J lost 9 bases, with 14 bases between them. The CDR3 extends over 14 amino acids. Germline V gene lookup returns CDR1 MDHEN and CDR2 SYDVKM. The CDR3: CASSDSYSSSPLHF. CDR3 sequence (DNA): TGTGCCAGCAGTGACAGTTATTCTTCTTCACCCCTCCACTTT.

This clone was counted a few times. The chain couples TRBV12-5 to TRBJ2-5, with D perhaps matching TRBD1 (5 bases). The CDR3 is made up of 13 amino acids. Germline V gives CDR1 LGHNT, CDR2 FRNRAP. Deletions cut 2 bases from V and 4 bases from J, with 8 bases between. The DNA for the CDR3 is TGTGCTAGTGGTTTGACAGGACGAGAGACCCAGTACTTC. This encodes CASGLTGRETQYF.

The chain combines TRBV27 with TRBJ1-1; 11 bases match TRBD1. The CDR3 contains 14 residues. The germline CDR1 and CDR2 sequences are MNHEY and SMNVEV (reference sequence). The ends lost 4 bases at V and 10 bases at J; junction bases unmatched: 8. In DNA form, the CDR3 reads TGTGCCAGCAGTTCGGACAGGGGGCGCGTAGGAGCTTTCTTT. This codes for CASSSDRGRVGAFF.

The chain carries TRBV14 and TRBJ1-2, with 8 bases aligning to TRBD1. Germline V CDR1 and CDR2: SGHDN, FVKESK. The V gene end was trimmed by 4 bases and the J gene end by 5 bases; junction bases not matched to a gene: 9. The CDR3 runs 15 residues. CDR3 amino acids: CASSLVGQGIYGYTF. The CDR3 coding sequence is TGTGCCAGCAGCCTAGTCGGACAGGGAATATATGGCTACACCTTC.

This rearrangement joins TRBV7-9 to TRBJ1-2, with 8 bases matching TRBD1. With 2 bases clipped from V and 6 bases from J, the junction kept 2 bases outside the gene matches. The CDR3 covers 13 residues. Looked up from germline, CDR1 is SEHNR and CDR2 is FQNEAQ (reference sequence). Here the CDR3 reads CASSLLTGDGYTF. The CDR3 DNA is TGTGCCAGCAGCTTATTGACAGGGGATGGCTACACCTTC.

The CDR3 loop reads CASSLQGLANEKLFF. The CDR3 bases are TGCGCCAGCAGCTTACAGGGGCTGGCTAATGAAAAACTGTTTTTT. The chain uses TRBV5-1 and TRBJ1-4; 7 bases agree with TRBD1. CDR1 is SGHRS, CDR2 YFSETQ, per germline. The CDR3 totals 15 residues. Germline trimming cut 2 bases from V and 3 bases from J; bases unmatched to any gene: 4. Looking up the rest from reference TRBV5-1 and TRBJ1-4 gives the full variable domain: KAGVTQTPRYLIKTRGQQVTLSCSPISGHRSVSWYQQTPGQGLQFLFEYFSETQRNKGNFPGRFSGRQFSNSRSEMNVSTLELGDSALYLCASSLQGLANEKLFFGSGTQLSVL.

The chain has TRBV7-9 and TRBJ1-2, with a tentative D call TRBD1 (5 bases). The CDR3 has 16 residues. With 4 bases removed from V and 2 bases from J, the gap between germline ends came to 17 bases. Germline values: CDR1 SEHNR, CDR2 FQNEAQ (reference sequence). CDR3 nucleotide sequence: TGTGCCAGCAGCTCCCTCCGGACACTTAAAAACTATGGCTACACCTTC. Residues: CASSSLRTLKNYGYTF.

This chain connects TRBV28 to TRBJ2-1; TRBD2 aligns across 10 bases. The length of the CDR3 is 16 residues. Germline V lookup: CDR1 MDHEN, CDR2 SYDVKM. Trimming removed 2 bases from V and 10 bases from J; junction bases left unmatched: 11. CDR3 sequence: CASSLLGSGRSLEQFF. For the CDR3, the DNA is TGTGCCAGCAGTTTACTAGGTAGCGGGAGGTCGTTGGAGCAGTTCTTC. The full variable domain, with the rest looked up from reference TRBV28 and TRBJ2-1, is DVKVTQSSRYLVKRTGEKVFLECVQDMDHENMFWYRQDPGLGLRLIYFSYDVKMKEKGDIPEGYSVSREKKERFSLILESASTNQTSMYLCASSLLGSGRSLEQFFGPGTRLTVL.

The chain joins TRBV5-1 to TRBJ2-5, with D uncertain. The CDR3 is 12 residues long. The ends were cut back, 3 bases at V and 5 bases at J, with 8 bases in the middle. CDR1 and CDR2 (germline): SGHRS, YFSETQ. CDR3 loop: CASSSFFETQYF. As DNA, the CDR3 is TGCGCCAGCAGCTCCTTTTTCGAGACCCAGTACTTC. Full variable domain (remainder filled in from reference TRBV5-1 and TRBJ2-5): KAGVTQTPRYLIKTRGQQVTLSCSPISGHRSVSWYQQTPGQGLQFLFEYFSETQRNKGNFPGRFSGRQFSNSRSEMNVSTLELGDSALYLCASSSFFETQYFGPGTRLLVL.

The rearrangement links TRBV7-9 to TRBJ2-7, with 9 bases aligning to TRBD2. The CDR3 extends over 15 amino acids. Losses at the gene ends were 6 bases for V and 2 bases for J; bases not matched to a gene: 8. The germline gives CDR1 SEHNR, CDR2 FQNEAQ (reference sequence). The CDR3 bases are TGTGCCAGCAGGTTGGGGTCTAGCGGGGCCTACGAGCAGTACTTC. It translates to CASRLGSSGAYEQYF.